This T cell receptor (beta chain) is drawn from a study of blood T cell repertoires in COVID-19. Study at large: T cells, B-cell-depleted T cells, or PBMCs supplied cDNA or gDNA.

The method was immunoSEQ multiplex PCR; TCRdb's version includes in-frame clones alone and lacks a portion of them. This sample has 150,000 to 200,000 clones, with around nine tenths found just once. The V end was cut by 4 bases, the J end by 8 bases, with 18 bases between. This CDR3 region has 14 residues. Germline V gene lookup returns CDR1 SGHRS and CDR2 YFSETQ. This sequence originates from a man aged 70 or older with acute or convalescent COVID-19. This rearrangement joins TRBV5-1 to TRBJ1-2; the D gene is possibly TRBD1 (6 bases). The sequencing sample was made of peripheral blood. CDR3 sequence reads: CASSPGQPHLGYTF. In nucleotides, the CDR3 is TGCGCCAGCAGCCCAGGACAGCCCCATTTGGGCTACACCTTC.